This TCR beta chain was sequenced during a study of blood T cell repertoires in COVID-19. About the research overall: The United States, Italy and Spain supplied acute and convalescent COVID-19 samples. T cells, B-cell-depleted T cells, or PBMCs provided the cDNA or gDNA that served as material.

The CDR3 totals 16 residues. Germline V gives CDR1 LGHDT, CDR2 YNNKEL (reference sequence). The junction had 8 bases not matched to a gene; V was cut back by 4 bases and J by 4 bases. How the authors handled the data: Cell counts per sample came from amplifying reference gene primers. Clones were read by immunoSEQ multiplex PCR, and TCRdb kept only the in-frame ones, dropping some. D and trimming were read from the DNA, whereas the V and J calls and clone size are those reported in that table. The profile shows about 59,000 clones, around 91% of them singletons. In its sample, this clone was seen once.

Material: peripheral blood. The chain is built from TRBV3-1 (or the pseudogene TRBV3-2) and TRBJ2-1, with TRBD1 matching 9 bases. This TCR was sampled from a human donor in a cohort sampled during active COVID-19. The CDR3 DNA reads as TGTGCCAGCAGCCCCGCCGGGACAGGGCCTTACAATGAGCAGTTCTTC. Translation gives CASSPAGTGPYNEQFF.